This is a list of T cell receptor beta chains from one sample in a study of STAT5B mutations in CD4+ large granular lymphocyte leukemia. The assay was immunoSEQ multiplex PCR, and TCRdb's table has in-frame clones only and misses some. The data contain about 38,000 clones, over 75% of them singletons. Sequenced material: CD4+ T cells from blood buffy coats. Receptors originate from a human donor in good health. CDR3s leave out the opening cysteine and the closing phenylalanine or tryptophan. Only part of the rows carry a size: once, few, many, or a class if the clone is expanded.

TRBV19	NA	ASSTQGAGETQY
TRBV27	NA	ASGFYEQY
TRBV11-2	NA	ASSFTPLAAYNEQF
TRBV7-3	NA	ASSPGTSGGELF
TRBV2	NA	ASSERTGGGKETQY
TRBV27	NA	ASSMSGSSYNEQF
TRBV7-9	NA	ASSLNLGWAKNIQY
TRBV7-8	NA	ASSLGGTGGIYNEQF
TRBV27	few	ASMVQGKSYEQY
TRBV20-1	NA	SARQNTEAF
TRBV27	NA	ASSLFHLDREPQH
TRBV30	NA	AWTGTGGEKLF
TRBV4-2	NA	ASSQDSLQPQH
TRBV4-2	few	ASSQDGGQNSPLH
TRBV5-4	NA	ASSQDPPSYEQY
TRBV30	NA	AWIQLNTEAF
TRBV19	NA	ASSIGQISNQPQH
TRBV4-1	NA	ASSQDSGAWSYEQY
TRBV7-8	NA	ASSLRGETQY
TRBV30	NA	AWSVQDTEAF
TRBV18	NA	ASSPPGPSWKVAF
TRBV6-6	NA	ASSPEAGPGDEQF
TRBV12-5	NA	ASGLGSRGPSPY
TRBV5-1	NA	ASSLATDTQY
TRBV6-6	once	ASSPGTGGYQPQH
TRBV28	NA	ASSSSTGGRTYEQY
TRBV14	once	ASSLRVRIFTDTQY
TRBV30	NA	AWKYGSGGITDTQY
TRBV7-9	NA	ASSLLAGVAVPF
TRBV6-1	NA	ASSEADRPPGT
TRBV28	NA	ATDGGHTYEQY
TRBV15	NA	ATSRALQPQH
TRBV11-3	once	ASSSGPPGGGYT
TRBV7-6	NA	ASSLEFAGGANVLT
TRBV5-1	NA	ASNSVGGFGEKLF
TRBV30	NA	AWSGWLPGTGIQETQY
TRBV27	NA	AASGRRNEQF
TRBV27	NA	ASQRPGPNNSPLH
TRBV19	NA	ASSMSSRGHLTYNEQF